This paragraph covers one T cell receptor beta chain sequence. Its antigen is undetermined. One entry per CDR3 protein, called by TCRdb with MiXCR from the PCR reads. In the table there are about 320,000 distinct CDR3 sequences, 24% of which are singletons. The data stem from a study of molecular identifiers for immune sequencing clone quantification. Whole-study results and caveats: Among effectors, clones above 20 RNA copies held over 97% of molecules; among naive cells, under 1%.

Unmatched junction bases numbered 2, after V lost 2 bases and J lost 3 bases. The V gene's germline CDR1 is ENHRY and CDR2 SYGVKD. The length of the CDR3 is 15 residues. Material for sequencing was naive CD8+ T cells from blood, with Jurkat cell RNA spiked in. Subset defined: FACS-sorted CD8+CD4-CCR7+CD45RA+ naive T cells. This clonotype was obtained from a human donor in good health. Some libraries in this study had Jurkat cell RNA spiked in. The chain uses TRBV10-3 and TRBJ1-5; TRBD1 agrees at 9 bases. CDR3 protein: CAISETGGVNQPQHF. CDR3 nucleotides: TGTGCCATCAGTGAGACAGGGGGCGTCAATCAGCCCCAGCATTTT.